What follows describes a single T cell receptor beta chain. The target antigen is unknown. The data were taken from a study of T cells expressing NK-cell markers. The overall study: HCMV seropositivity marked seven of the eight sequenced donors; one was seronegative. Study results and limitations: There remained a lack of clarity about HCMV specificity of expanded NKG2C+ T cell clones.

Germline-derived CDR1 and CDR2 are SGHRS and YFSETQ. The CDR3 is 16 amino acids. Researchers built TCR beta cDNA using 5'RACE template switching with UMIs. For each CDR3 protein, TCRdb gives one entry from its re-call of the 5' RACE reads, without DNA. Its listing shows about 460,000 distinct CDR3 sequences. The specimen sequenced was blood T cells: a sorted CD56 or NKG2C T cell subset, CD4+ or CD8+ T cells, or bulk PBMC T cells (not recorded which). The TCR originated in a woman in her 50s in good health. The chain employs TRBV5-1 and TRBJ2-7; the TRBD2 assignment by TCRdb is unverifiable without DNA. CDR3 sequence: CASSGRASGVSYEQYF.